Following are 23 T cell receptor beta chains from one sample sequenced in a study. TCRdb ran MiXCR on the RT-PCR reads and lists one entry per CDR3 protein. The profile shows 550,000 to 750,000 distinct CDR3 sequences, 12% to 15% of them singletons. The specimen sequenced was memory CD4+ T cells from blood. Receptors originate from a female donor in good health, serving as a healthy control.

This clonotype was detected only a few times. The chain joins TRBV18 to TRBJ2-2; D may be TRBD2 (6 bases). V lost 4 bases, J lost 0 bases, and 12 bases lay in between. Germline V gene data show CDR1 as KGHSH and CDR2 as LQKENI. CDR3 length: 16 residues. The CDR3 DNA reads as TGTGCCAGCTCACTGTTAGCGGCAGCGAACACCGGGGAGCTGTTTTTT. Amino acid sequence: CASSLLAAANTGELFF. The full variable domain, completed using reference TRBV18 and TRBJ2-2, is NAGVMQNPRHLVRRRGQEARLRCSPMKGHSHVYWYRQLPEEGLKFMVYLQKENIIDESGMPKERFSAEFPKEGPSILRIQQVVRGDSAAYFCASSLLAAANTGELFFGEGSRLTVL.

This clonotype has a handful of counts. This sequence joins TRBV15 and TRBJ2-2; D may be TRBD2 (6 bases). The CDR3 extends over 13 amino acids. V lost 6 bases and J lost 6, with 11 bases in between. Germline assignment: CDR1 LNHNV and CDR2 YYDKDF (reference sequence). The CDR3 region is CATRPRLAGELFF. The DNA of the CDR3 is TGTGCCACCAGGCCCAGACTAGCCGGGGAGCTGTTTTTT.

This clonotype was seen more than once but under ten times. This chain links TRBV30 with TRBJ2-1; perhaps D is TRBD1 or TRBD2 (6 bases each). Trimming removed 1 base at V and 7 bases at J, with 8 bases between. The CDR3 is made up of 12 amino acids. CDR1 is GTSNPN and CDR2 is SVGIG in the germline V gene (reference sequence). CDR3 sequence: CAWSGRGNEQFF. The CDR3 region has the DNA TGTGCCTGGAGTGGGAGGGGGAATGAGCAGTTCTTC.

This clonotype was seen many times. The genes are TRBV20-1 and TRBJ2-1, with 8 bases fitting TRBD2. Germline-derived CDR1 and CDR2 are DFQATT and SNEGSKA (reference sequence). The CDR3 consists of 16 residues. The ends lost 1 base at V and 5 bases at J; junction bases unmatched: 10. CDR3 in amino acids: CSARGPAGDANNEQFF. For the CDR3, the DNA is TGCAGTGCTAGAGGTCCAGCGGGAGATGCAAACAATGAGCAGTTCTTC.

This clonotype was seen repeatedly, ten times or more. The rearrangement uses TRBV20-1 and TRBJ2-5, with 7 bases matching TRBD2. Losses at the gene ends were 4 bases for V and 7 bases for J; bases not matched to a gene: 6. The CDR3 length is 12 residues. The germline V gene encodes CDR1 DFQATT and CDR2 SNEGSKA (reference sequence). The CDR3 protein is CSAKRESGTQYF. CDR3 nucleotide sequence: TGCAGTGCTAAGCGGGAATCGGGGACCCAGTACTTC.

Ten or more counts support this clonotype. For the CDR3, the DNA is TGCGCCAGCAGCTACTCCCCAGTTGGATCGACAGATACGCAGTATTTT. Its protein product is CASSYSPVGSTDTQYF. V and J are TRBV5-1 and TRBJ2-3, with D hard to call. V lost 3 bases and J lost 3, with 17 bases in between. Germline assignment: CDR1 SGHRS and CDR2 YFSETQ. The CDR3 consists of 16 residues.

The chain employs TRBV5-1 and TRBJ1-1; 7 bases line up with TRBD1. After removal of 2 bases from V and 2 bases from J, the junction contained 6 bases not matched to a gene. The germline CDR1 and CDR2 sequences are SGHRS and YFSETQ. This CDR3 has 15 residues. Written as DNA, the CDR3 is TGCGCCAGCAGCTTAAGGGACAGCTCCAACACTGAAGCTTTCTTT. The encoded protein is CASSLRDSSNTEAFF.

This clonotype was counted between two and nine times. The gene calls are TRBV28 and TRBJ2-2, with no clear D. Trimming removed 3 bases at V and 3 bases at J, with 11 bases between. CDR3 length: 15 amino acids. Germline CDR1 and CDR2: MDHEN and SYDVKM. CDR3 in DNA: TGTGCCAGCAGTTTTGAACTGGGTCACACCGGGGAGCTGTTTTTT. Residues: CASSFELGHTGELFF.

This clonotype was found a few times. The CDR3 loop is CSARGKSGHEQYF. CDR3 DNA: TGCAGTGCCAGGGGGAAGTCGGGGCACGAGCAGTACTTC. The chain recombines TRBV20-1 with TRBJ2-7; 7 bases are a match to TRBD1. This CDR3 is built from 13 residues. Germline CDR1 reads DFQATT; CDR2 reads SNEGSKA (reference sequence). V shed 6 bases, J shed 5 bases, and the junction held 10 bases outside the gene matches.

The chain carries TRBV7-2 and TRBJ2-7; TRBD1 matches at 7 bases. The J segment lost 2 bases and the V segment lost 7 bases, leaving 8 bases of the junction unmatched. Germline CDR1 and CDR2: SGHTA and FQGNSA. This CDR3 region has 14 residues. CDR3 DNA: TGTGCCAGCACCCCGACAGGGTTGACCTACGAGCAGTACTTC. Translation: CASTPTGLTYEQYF.

This clonotype was seen ten or more times. The rearrangement links TRBV29-1 to TRBJ1-2; 10 nucleotides align to TRBD1. V gave up 6 bases and J gave up 8 bases; unmatched junction bases: 6. Germline V CDR1 and CDR2: SQVTM, ANQGSEA. This CDR3 region has 12 residues. This CDR3 reads CSVDRGLGGYTF. The CDR3 DNA reads as TGCAGCGTCGACAGGGGGCTTGGAGGCTACACCTTC.

This clonotype was counted only a few times. This chain uses TRBV7-9 with TRBJ2-5; tentatively, D is TRBD1 (5 bases). From germline, CDR1 is SEHNR and CDR2 FQNEAQ (reference sequence). With 5 bases removed from V and 4 bases from J, the gap between germline ends came to 17 bases. This CDR3 has 15 amino acids. This CDR3 is CASSPSQGYRETQYF. CDR3 nucleotide sequence: TGTGCCAGCAGCCCCTCCCAGGGTTATAGAGAGACCCAGTACTTC.

There are many counts of this clonotype. V gene TRBV7-2 combines with J gene TRBJ2-5; a weak D match, TRBD2 (5 bases). Germline CDR1 is SGHTA and CDR2 is FQGNSA. The CDR3 sequence is 14 residues long. Between the trimmed V and J ends, which lost 1 base and 3 bases, there was a span of 9 bases. CDR3 nucleotides: TGTGCCAGCAGCTTAGAAGCGGCTAAAGAGACCCAGTACTTC. Translating gives CASSLEAAKETQYF.

The rearrangement uses TRBV30 and TRBJ2-1; 8 positions agree with TRBD1. The junction had 12 bases not matched to a gene; V was cut back by 2 bases and J by 9 bases. This CDR3 contains 15 residues. From germline, CDR1 is GTSNPN and CDR2 SVGIG (reference sequence). The chain's CDR3 is CAWSIFRGLGGEQFF. As DNA, the CDR3 is TGTGCCTGGAGTATCTTCAGGGGGCTGGGCGGTGAGCAGTTCTTC.

The table lists this clonotype with a few counts. The chain links TRBV6-5 to TRBJ2-4; D could derive from TRBD1 or TRBD2 (5 bases each). CDR1 is MNHEY and CDR2 is SVGAGI in the germline V gene. The CDR3 runs 19 residues. Between the trimmed V and J ends, which lost 0 bases and 0 bases, there was a span of 18 bases. DNA for the CDR3: TGTGCCAGCAGTTACTCAGGGACGATTAAGCCTATAGCCAAAAACATTCAGTACTTC. Encoded protein: CASSYSGTIKPIAKNIQYF.

Ten or more counts support this clonotype. The chain couples TRBV5-1 to TRBJ2-5, with D possibly TRBD1 on 5 matching bases. Deletions cut 3 bases from V and 0 bases from J, with 15 bases between. Germline V CDR1 and CDR2: SGHRS, YFSETQ. This CDR3 is built from 16 residues. The CDR3 sequence: CASSSRTSTDQETQYF. In DNA, the CDR3 is TGCGCCAGCAGCTCACGGACATCGACGGACCAAGAGACCCAGTACTTC. Full variable domain (outside the CDR3, taken from reference TRBV5-1 and TRBJ2-5): KAGVTQTPRYLIKTRGQQVTLSCSPISGHRSVSWYQQTPGQGLQFLFEYFSETQRNKGNFPGRFSGRQFSNSRSEMNVSTLELGDSALYLCASSSRTSTDQETQYFGPGTRLLVL.

Only a few counts were recorded for this clonotype. The chain combines TRBV7-2 with TRBJ2-2; D perhaps matches TRBD1 (5 bases). V was trimmed by 4 bases and J by 7 bases, leaving 16 bases between them. Germline V gene data show CDR1 as SGHTA and CDR2 as FQGNSA. This CDR3 is 15 amino acids long. The CDR3 loop is CASSWVRRVGGELFF. The CDR3 bases are TGTGCCAGCAGCTGGGTCCGCAGGGTTGGCGGGGAGCTGTTTTTT.

The CDR3 is CSAAAHRSLGYGYTF. In DNA form, the CDR3 reads TGCAGTGCCGCCGCCCACAGGTCCTTAGGCTATGGCTACACCTTC. V gene TRBV20-1 combines with J gene TRBJ1-2; D perhaps matches TRBD1 (5 bases). V lost 6 bases, J lost 4 bases, and 21 bases lay in between. Germline CDR1 reads DFQATT; CDR2 reads SNEGSKA (reference sequence). The CDR3 loop spans 15 amino acids.

This clonotype was recorded a few times. The chain joins TRBV24-1 to TRBJ2-7; unclear D gene. The CDR3 contains 11 residues. Germline V gene data show CDR1 as KGHDR and CDR2 as SFDVKD. Deletions cut 6 bases from V and 7 bases from J, with 9 bases between. In DNA, the CDR3 is TGTGCCACCAGTCTCGAGAGAGAGCAGTACTTC. This translates into CATSLEREQYF.

This clonotype was seen many times. The chain recombines TRBV7-9 with TRBJ2-7; 7 bases agree with TRBD2. The CDR3 has 11 residues. The V segment lost 11 bases and the J segment 6 bases; nucleotides outside the gene matches: 7. CDR1 and CDR2 (germline): SEHNR, FQNEAQ (reference sequence). In DNA form, the CDR3 reads TGTGCCGCCCAGAGGGAGGGCGAGCAGTACTTC. Its protein is CAAQREGEQYF.

This clonotype was recorded many times. The chain employs TRBV15 and TRBJ2-1; D is possibly TRBD2 (5 bases). Per the germline V gene, CDR1 is LNHNV and CDR2 is YYDKDF (reference sequence). CDR3 length equals 14 residues. V was pared by 5 bases and J by 5 bases, with 13 bases between. CDR3 nucleotide sequence: TGTGCCACCAGCGAGCGGAAGCCGGACAATGAGCAGTTCTTC. Amino acids: CATSERKPDNEQFF.

CDR3 nucleotides: TGTGCCAGCAGTTTAGACGACAGGTCCCAGCATTTT. Translated, it gives CASSLDDRSQHF. The rearrangement joins TRBV12-3 or TRBV12-4 to TRBJ1-5; possible D gene TRBD1, 6 bases. CDR3 length: 12 residues. Trimming left V 1 base short and J 11 bases short, with 9 bases between.

This clonotype was recorded at least ten times. The DNA of the CDR3 is TGCGCCAGCAGCCAAGATGGGGCAGGGTATGCGACTGAAGCTTTCTTT. Its translation: CASSQDGAGYATEAFF. V and J are TRBV4-3 and TRBJ1-1; the D gene is possibly TRBD1 (5 bases). This CDR3 has 16 residues. The V gene's germline CDR1 is LGHNA and CDR2 YSLEER. Trimming pared 0 bases from V and 5 bases from J, leaving 16 bases between.